This TCR beta chain was captured by sequencing in a study of blood T cell repertoires in COVID-19. Here immunoSEQ multiplex PCR was the method, and the copy in TCRdb shows in-frame clones only, minus some. The repertoire holds approximately 500,000 clones, with roughly nine tenths as singletons. The V gene lost 0 bases and the J gene lost 13 bases, with 9 bases spanning the gap. Germline CDR1 reads LGHDT; CDR2 reads YNNKEL (reference sequence). The CDR3 consists of 12 residues. Sequences were obtained from peripheral blood. The TCR sequence derives from a man between 18 and 29 years old with COVID-19, enrolled during active disease. This chain links TRBV3-1 (or the pseudogene TRBV3-2) with TRBJ1-4; a possible D gene is TRBD1 (6 bases). The CDR3 loop is CASSQDQDRLFF. As DNA, the CDR3 is TGTGCCAGCAGCCAAGACCAGGACAGACTGTTTTTT.